Below are 27 T cell receptor beta chains sequenced from a single sample in a study of memory CD4+ T cells and cytomegalovirus serostatus. The repertoire was sequenced with immunoSEQ multiplex PCR; TCRdb's copy has only in-frame clones and lacks some. Of over 25,000 clones listed, roughly 76% are singletons. The sort gate was single viable CD3+CD4+CD8-CD45RO+ cells for memory CD4+ T cells. The sequenced sample consisted of memory CD4+ T cells from blood. These receptors all come from an adult in good health and CMV-seronegative.

This clone was detected only once. V usage is TRBV30 and J usage is TRBJ2-5; D unresolved. This CDR3 spans 13 amino acids. V lost 3 bases to trimming and J lost 7 bases, with 15 bases between them. Germline loops: CDR1 GTSNPN, CDR2 SVGIG (reference sequence). CDR3 sequence: CAWRESGVGTQYF. CDR3 nucleotide sequence: TGTGCCTGGAGGGAGTCAGGTGTGGGGACCCAGTACTTC.

The V call is TRBV6-6, the J call TRBJ2-3; D is perhaps TRBD1 (6 bases). The CDR3 length is 11 residues. Trimming took 5 bases from V and 10 from J, leaving 10 bases between them. Per germline, CDR1 MNHNY and CDR2 SVGAGI (reference sequence). Here the CDR3 DNA reads TGTGCCAGCAGTCAAACAGGGTCGCAGTATTTT. Amino acids: CASSQTGSQYF.

The chain has TRBV28 and TRBJ2-1; D may correspond to TRBD1 or TRBD2 (5 bases each). Trimming removed 11 bases from V and 0 bases from J, with 14 bases in between. Germline V gives CDR1 MDHEN, CDR2 SYDVKM. CDR3 length equals 14 residues. CDR3 protein: CAAGALNSYNEQFF. For the CDR3, the DNA is TGTGCCGCCGGGGCGTTGAACTCCTACAATGAGCAGTTCTTC.

This chain links TRBV9 with TRBJ2-2, with 7 bases matching TRBD1. Germline CDR1 SGDLS, CDR2 YYNGEE. The CDR3 covers 16 residues. V shed 3 bases and J 7 bases; nucleotides not matched to a gene: 12. The DNA of the CDR3 is TGTGCCAGCAGCGCGACAGGGAGCGGCCCCTTCGGGGAGCTGTTTTTT. It codes for CASSATGSGPFGELFF.

The V call is TRBV5-1, the J call TRBJ2-1, with 8 bases matching TRBD1. V shed 5 bases and J 4 bases; nucleotides not matched to a gene: 5. CDR3 length equals 14 residues. The V gene's germline CDR1 is SGHRS and CDR2 YFSETQ. CDR3 DNA sequence: TGCGCCAGCAGTAGGCAGGGGGCGTACAATGAGCAGTTCTTC. This gives the protein CASSRQGAYNEQFF.

The V gene is TRBV4-3, the J gene TRBJ2-7; 9 bases fit TRBD2. V lost 1 base to trimming and J lost 2 bases; unmatched junction nucleotides: 12. The CDR3 sequence is 18 residues long. The germline V gene has CDR1 LGHNA and CDR2 YSLEER. This CDR3 reads CASSQASGGYLNPYEQYF. The CDR3 bases are TGCGCCAGCAGCCAAGCCAGCGGGGGGTACCTAAACCCCTACGAGCAGTACTTC.

V usage is TRBV7-2 and J usage is TRBJ1-5; 11 bases fit TRBD1. Germline V gene lookup returns CDR1 SGHTA and CDR2 FQGNSA. With 3 bases clipped from V and 2 bases from J, the junction kept 9 bases outside the gene matches. This CDR3 comprises 18 residues. The CDR3 reads CASSFPGTGGCGNQPQHF. CDR3 in DNA: TGTGCCAGCAGCTTTCCCGGGACAGGGGGATGCGGCAATCAGCCCCAGCATTTT.

The chain has TRBV4-1 and TRBJ2-5; 11 bases map to TRBD2. The V segment lost 0 bases and the J segment 3 bases; nucleotides outside the gene matches: 12. From germline, CDR1 is MGHRA and CDR2 YSYEKL. This CDR3 contains 19 residues. The CDR3 region is CASSQEGLAGGPYKETQYF. The DNA for the CDR3 is TGCGCCAGCAGCCAAGAAGGTCTAGCGGGAGGACCGTATAAAGAGACCCAGTACTTC.

The J gene is TRBJ2-1, the V gene TRBV5-1; TRBD1 might be the D (5 bases). Germline values: CDR1 SGHRS, CDR2 YFSETQ. The V end lost 3 bases, the J end lost 3 bases, and 13 bases lay between the germline ends. The CDR3 covers 15 residues. The CDR3 is CASSWGFQGYNEQFF. The DNA of the CDR3 is TGCGCCAGCAGCTGGGGCTTTCAGGGCTACAATGAGCAGTTCTTC.

In regard to this clone: Germline and junction disagree at one end, which may indicate a read error. This chain links TRBV10-3 with TRBJ1-1, with a tentative D call TRBD1 (5 bases). Per the germline V gene, CDR1 is ENHRY and CDR2 is SYGVKD. The CDR3 consists of 14 residues. The DNA of the CDR3 is TGTGCCATCAATGAGTCGAATTGGCAAAGTGGGACTGTCTTT. Its protein is CAINESNWQSGTVF.

This clone showed up just a few times. The rearrangement links TRBV7-9 to TRBJ1-1, with a possible D match to TRBD1 (5 bases). V lost 4 bases and J 2 bases, leaving 11 bases between the germline ends. Germline CDR1 and CDR2: SEHNR and FQNEAQ (reference sequence). This CDR3 is built from 14 residues. CDR3 coding DNA: TGTGCCAGCAGCTCGACCGGGGGAAACACTGAAGCTTTCTTT. Protein sequence: CASSSTGGNTEAFF.

The chain links TRBV25-1 to TRBJ1-2, with TRBD1 matching over 7 bases. CDR3 length equals 16 residues. The germline gives CDR1 MGHDK, CDR2 SYGVNS. V gave up 1 base and J gave up 0 bases; unmatched junction bases: 5. The DNA of the CDR3 is TGTGCCAGCAGTGAATCGGGGGACAGAGCTAACTATGGCTACACCTTC. As protein: CASSESGDRANYGYTF.

The V gene is TRBV6-1, the J gene TRBJ2-1; the match to TRBD2 covers 8 bases. The CDR3 length is 14 residues. V lost 6 bases, J lost 4 bases, and 5 bases stayed unmatched. Germline V gene sequence: CDR1 MNHNS, CDR2 SASEGT. The CDR3 sequence: CASSLTGGYNEQFF. The CDR3 DNA follows: TGTGCCAGCAGCCTCACGGGAGGGTACAATGAGCAGTTCTTC.

This clone came up once. The chain employs TRBV11-2 and TRBJ2-5; D perhaps matches TRBD1 (5 bases). Looked up from germline, CDR1 is SGHAT and CDR2 is FQNNGV. V dropped 6 bases and J dropped 3 bases, with 11 bases sitting between them. The CDR3 has 13 residues. The CDR3 sequence is CASRRGPEETQYF. The DNA of the CDR3 is TGTGCCAGCAGAAGGGGTCCAGAAGAGACCCAGTACTTC.

This clone was picked up a small number of times. V gene TRBV7-6 combines with J gene TRBJ2-7; possible D gene TRBD1, 5 bases. The ends were cut back, 3 bases at V and 6 bases at J, with 12 bases in the middle. CDR3 size: 13 residues. Germline V lookup: CDR1 SGHVS, CDR2 FNYEAQ. The CDR3 reads CASSFQGTAEQYF. The CDR3 bases are TGTGCCAGCAGCTTCCAGGGTACAGCCGAGCAGTACTTC.

The chain recombines TRBV18 with TRBJ1-5, with 10 bases fitting TRBD1. The germline V gene encodes CDR1 KGHSH and CDR2 LQKENI. CDR3 length equals 15 residues. V gave up 5 bases and J gave up 11 bases; unmatched junction bases: 12. For the CDR3, the DNA is TGTGCCAGCTCATCCGGGACAGGGGTTGACAGGGCCCAGCATTTT. Translated: CASSSGTGVDRAQHF. The full variable domain, rest sourced from reference TRBV18 and TRBJ1-5, is NAGVMQNPRHLVRRRGQEARLRCSPMKGHSHVYWYRQLPEEGLKFMVYLQKENIIDESGMPKERFSAEFPKEGPSILRIQQVVRGDSAAYFCASSSGTGVDRAQHFGDGTRLSIL.

This clone was counted once. This chain joins TRBV28 and TRBJ1-4, with 7 bases aligning to TRBD1. The CDR3 runs 14 residues. V dropped 4 bases and J dropped 7; count of bases not matched to a gene: 6. CDR1 is MDHEN and CDR2 is SYDVKM in the germline V gene. For the CDR3, the DNA is TGTGCCAGCAGTTCAGGGGGGACTTCTGAAAAACTGTTTTTT. Protein product: CASSSGGTSEKLFF.

This chain links TRBV27 with TRBJ2-7; 7 nucleotides line up with TRBD2. Trimming took 6 bases from V and 6 from J; bases not matched to a gene: 11. Germline assignment: CDR1 MNHEY and CDR2 SMNVEV (reference sequence). The CDR3 length is 14 residues. CDR3 nucleotides: TGTGCCAGCAGCCCCTGGGGGGGGATCCGCGAGCAGTACTTC. It codes for CASSPWGGIREQYF.

The rearrangement uses TRBV25-1 and TRBJ2-3, with no clear D. The CDR3 is 14 residues long. Germline assignment: CDR1 MGHDK and CDR2 SYGVNS. Trimming removed 2 bases from V and 2 bases from J, with 8 bases in between. CDR3 DNA sequence: TGTGCCAGCAGTGAAAACTTACCCACAGATACGCAGTATTTT. Protein product: CASSENLPTDTQYF.

The rearrangement links TRBV19 to TRBJ1-2; 8 bases map to TRBD1. Germline V lookup: CDR1 LNHDA, CDR2 SQIVND (reference sequence). Trimming took 4 bases from V and 6 from J; bases not matched to a gene: 19. The CDR3 covers 18 residues. This CDR3 is CASSTQTTRDRPGDGYTF. For the CDR3, the DNA is TGTGCCAGTAGTACGCAAACAACCCGGGACAGGCCAGGCGATGGCTACACCTTC.

This rearrangement joins TRBV4-2 to TRBJ2-3, with a tentative D call TRBD2 (5 bases). V lost 1 base, J lost 5 bases, and 13 bases lay in between. The CDR3 spans 15 residues. Germline CDR1 and CDR2: LGHNA and YNFKEQ. The CDR3 DNA follows: TGTGCCAGCAGCCAAGGATTCGGGGTCGAAGATACGCAGTATTTT. This sequence encodes CASSQGFGVEDTQYF.

The table lists this clone with a few counts. The chain carries TRBV6-5 and TRBJ1-1; 8 bases agree with TRBD1. This CDR3 is 13 amino acids long. The V gene's germline CDR1 is MNHEY and CDR2 SVGAGI. V was clipped by 6 bases and J by 5 bases; unmatched bases: 5. As DNA, the CDR3 is TGTGCCAGCAGCGGACAGGGTCGGACTGAAGCTTTCTTT. It translates to CASSGQGRTEAFF.

The chain's CDR3 is CASSRQVRSGANVLTF. DNA for the CDR3: TGTGCCAGTAGTAGACAGGTGCGCTCTGGGGCCAACGTCCTGACTTTC. This chain connects TRBV19 to TRBJ2-6, with D possibly being TRBD1 (6 bases). The CDR3 covers 16 residues. CDR1 is LNHDA and CDR2 is SQIVND in the germline V gene (reference sequence). The V end lost 4 bases, the J end lost 0 bases, and 10 bases lay between the germline ends.

The CDR3 is CASSLERGNQPQHF. In DNA, the CDR3 is TGTGCCAGCAGCCTGGAGCGGGGCAATCAGCCCCAGCATTTT. The rearrangement uses TRBV7-3 and TRBJ1-5; no clear D. The CDR3 runs 14 residues. Germline lookup yields CDR1 SGHTA and CDR2 FQGTGA. Deletions cut 5 bases from V and 2 bases from J, with 10 bases between.

This clone ranks as medium-sized. This chain uses TRBV30 with TRBJ2-5; TRBD2 might be the D (7 bases). From germline, CDR1 is GTSNPN and CDR2 SVGIG (reference sequence). Deletions cut 2 bases from V and 5 bases from J, with 15 bases between. The CDR3 covers 14 residues. The DNA for the CDR3 is TGTGCCTGGAGTAGGGGGGGGCGTAGTGAGACCCAGTACTTC. Translated: CAWSRGGRSETQYF.

This clone was seen a handful of times. The chain links TRBV19 to TRBJ1-6; D might be TRBD1 (5 bases). CDR3 length equals 14 residues. The V end was cut by 6 bases, the J end by 7 bases, with 13 bases between. Germline CDR1 is LNHDA and CDR2 is SQIVND (reference sequence). CDR3 DNA: TGTGCCAGTAGAGAGACAGATTACAATTCACCCCTCCACTTT. Its translation: CASRETDYNSPLHF.

The chain couples TRBV27 to TRBJ2-5; 14 bases fit TRBD2. The CDR3 totals 17 residues. Germline assignment: CDR1 MNHEY and CDR2 SMNVEV (reference sequence). V trimming: 7 bases; J trimming: 4 bases; junction bases outside the gene matches: 11. The CDR3 here is CASKLGGTSGGRETQYF. The CDR3 coding sequence is TGTGCCAGCAAACTCGGGGGGACTAGCGGGGGACGAGAGACCCAGTACTTC.